The next 32 T cell receptor beta chains were all read from a single sample in a study of blood T cell repertoires in COVID-19. TCRdb keeps only in-frame clones here, not all; method: immunoSEQ multiplex PCR. This table has approximately 250,000 clones, 80% to 90% appearing once. Sequences were obtained from peripheral blood. These receptors all come from a man in his forties or fifties who had recovered from COVID-19.

This sequence joins TRBV15 and TRBJ1-2; perhaps TRBD1 as D (5 bases). CDR3 length: 13 residues. Germline CDR1 LNHNV, CDR2 YYDKDF (reference sequence). Between the trimmed V and J ends, which lost 5 bases and 7 bases, there was a span of 14 bases. The DNA of the CDR3 is TGTGCCACCAGCGCAGGGAATTATGGTGGCTACACCTTC. It encodes CATSAGNYGGYTF.

The chain couples TRBV6-2 or TRBV6-3 to TRBJ2-7, with TRBD1 matching 7 bases. CDR3 length: 15 residues. V trimming: 2 bases; J trimming: 0 bases; junction bases outside the gene matches: 4. CDR1 is MNHEY, CDR2 SVGEGT, per germline. For the CDR3, the DNA is TGTGCCAGCAGTTACGGACAGGAGAACTCCTACGAGCAGTACTTC. Residues: CASSYGQENSYEQYF.

The genes are TRBV21-1 and TRBJ1-5. TRBV21-1 is shown as a pseudogene. There are 18 residues in the CDR3. The CDR3 spells CASSKGARGEGCNQPQHF. In DNA form, the CDR3 reads TGTGCCAGCAGCAAAGGGGCAAGGGGGGAGGGTTGCAATCAGCCCCAGCATTTT.

There are many counts of this clone. The chain has TRBV6-4 and TRBJ2-4, with 11 bases identical to TRBD2. The germline CDR1 and CDR2 sequences are MRHNA and SNTAGT. Trimming removed 5 bases from V and 5 bases from J; junction bases left unmatched: 8. The CDR3 length is 16 residues. The CDR3 loop reads CASSLASGRTENIQYF. CDR3 sequence (DNA): TGTGCCAGCAGTTTGGCTAGCGGGAGGACGGAAAACATTCAGTACTTC.

The V call is TRBV7-9, the J call TRBJ2-3; TRBD1 matches at 9 bases. Trimming removed 5 bases from V and 6 bases from J; junction bases left unmatched: 6. The CDR3 is 14 residues long. Germline values: CDR1 SEHNR, CDR2 FQNEAQ (reference sequence). The DNA for the CDR3 is TGTGCCAGCAGCATCACAGGGGGCAGGGATACGCAGTATTTT. It encodes CASSITGGRDTQYF. The entire variable domain, with the rest obtained from reference TRBV7-9 and TRBJ2-3, is as follows: DTGVSQNPRHKITKRGQNVTFRCDPISEHNRLYWYRQTLGQGPEFLTYFQNEAQLEKSRLLSDRFSAERPKGSFSTLEIQRTEQGDSAMYLCASSITGGRDTQYFGPGTRLTVL.

The rearrangement joins TRBV27 to TRBJ2-1, with a tentative D call TRBD2 (5 bases). The CDR3 runs 16 residues. V lost 1 base and J lost 4, with 14 bases in between. The germline gives CDR1 MNHEY, CDR2 SMNVEV (reference sequence). The CDR3 region has the DNA TGTGCCAGCAGTTTATTTTCCGGGGTCGCGTACAATGAGCAGTTCTTC. Its protein product is CASSLFSGVAYNEQFF.

The rearrangement links TRBV5-6 to TRBJ1-2, with D possibly matching TRBD1 (6 bases). Trimming left V 2 bases short and J 8 bases short, with 19 bases between. The V gene's germline CDR1 is SGHDT and CDR2 YYEEEE. This CDR3 region has 15 residues. The CDR3 sequence: CASSFYGTGSGGYTF. The CDR3 bases are TGTGCCAGCAGCTTTTATGGAACAGGGTCGGGCGGCTACACCTTC. Full variable domain (outside the CDR3, taken from reference TRBV5-6 and TRBJ1-2): DAGVTQSPTHLIKTRGQQVTLRCSPKSGHDTVSWYQQALGQGPQFIFQYYEEEERQRGNFPDRFSGHQFPNYSSELNVNALLLGDSALYLCASSFYGTGSGGYTFGSGTRLTVV.

This chain connects TRBV9 to TRBJ1-5; 8 bases fit TRBD1. CDR1 and CDR2 from the germline V gene are SGDLS and YYNGEE. This CDR3 contains 18 residues. J lost 9 bases, V lost 0 bases, and 17 bases had no gene match. CDR3: CASSVAFVQGAGCRPQHF. Written as DNA, the CDR3 is TGTGCCAGCAGCGTAGCCTTTGTTCAGGGGGCCGGCTGTCGGCCCCAGCATTTT.

The chain combines TRBV19 with TRBJ1-1; the D gene is possibly TRBD1 (6 bases). Germline assignment: CDR1 LNHDA and CDR2 SQIVND (reference sequence). The CDR3 runs to 13 residues. V was shortened by 4 bases and J by 1 base, with 7 bases between the two germline ends. CDR3 DNA: TGTGCCAGTAGTAAGGGACAGAACACTGAAGCTTTCTTT. Translated: CASSKGQNTEAFF.

This clone showed up just once. The chain joins TRBV2 to TRBJ1-1; 9 positions agree with TRBD1. Germline-derived CDR1 and CDR2 are SNHLY and FYNNEI. This CDR3 comprises 13 residues. V lost 6 bases to trimming and J lost 3 bases; unmatched junction nucleotides: 2. CDR3 DNA sequence: TGTGCCAGCAGCGGGGACAGGGACACTGAAGCTTTCTTT. Translation: CASSGDRDTEAFF.

The chain joins TRBV5-1 to TRBJ2-1; 7 positions agree with TRBD1. The CDR3 covers 19 residues. The junction had 21 bases not matched to a gene; V was cut back by 3 bases and J by 6 bases. The germline gives CDR1 SGHRS, CDR2 YFSETQ. CDR3: CASSYYPTGLGVRGNEQFF. The CDR3 DNA reads as TGCGCCAGCAGCTACTACCCGACAGGGTTGGGGGTTAGGGGCAATGAGCAGTTCTTC.

This clone was observed a handful of times. The rearrangement joins TRBV5-1 to TRBJ2-3, with 7 nucleotides matching TRBD2. Germline V gene data show CDR1 as SGHRS and CDR2 as YFSETQ. After removal of 0 bases from V and 14 bases from J, the junction contained 12 bases not matched to a gene. The CDR3 length is 14 residues. In DNA form, the CDR3 reads TGCGCCAGCAGCTTGGATCGTCTCCTAGCGGTTCGGTATTTT. As protein: CASSLDRLLAVRYF. The whole variable domain, remainder taken from reference TRBV5-1 and TRBJ2-3, is KAGVTQTPRYLIKTRGQQVTLSCSPISGHRSVSWYQQTPGQGLQFLFEYFSETQRNKGNFPGRFSGRQFSNSRSEMNVSTLELGDSALYLCASSLDRLLAVRYFGPGTRLTVL.

V and J are TRBV7-2 and TRBJ2-3, with 8 bases lining up with TRBD1. Germline V gene data show CDR1 as SGHTA and CDR2 as FQGNSA. This CDR3 is built from 16 residues. J gave up 4 bases and V 7 bases, and 13 bases lay outside the gene matches. The CDR3 loop reads CASTKRRGQGADTQYF. The CDR3 DNA reads TGTGCCAGCACCAAGCGCAGGGGGCAGGGGGCAGATACGCAGTATTTT.

V is TRBV10-3 and J is TRBJ2-3; unclear D gene. CDR1 and CDR2 (germline): ENHRY, SYGVKD. The germline V and J ends were trimmed by 3 bases and 0 bases, with 4 bases remaining between them. The CDR3 has 13 amino acids. The CDR3 coding sequence is TGTGCCATCAGTGACCAGAGCACAGATACGCAGTATTTT. Its translation is CAISDQSTDTQYF.

The chain uses TRBV10-3 and TRBJ1-3; 8 bases agree with TRBD1. The CDR3 spans 14 residues. Germline CDR1 reads ENHRY; CDR2 reads SYGVKD. V was pared by 9 bases and J by 4 bases, with 8 bases of the junction left unmatched. CDR3 DNA sequence: TGTGCCATGGGTGACAGGGGTCGAGGAAACACCATATATTTT. The encoded protein is CAMGDRGRGNTIYF.

This clone was seen more than once but under ten times. The chain recombines TRBV11-2 with TRBJ1-1, with a weak D call TRBD1 (5 bases). V shed 5 bases and J shed 1 base, with 14 bases lying between them. This CDR3 spans 15 amino acids. The germline CDR1 and CDR2 sequences are SGHAT and FQNNGV. CDR3 sequence reads: CASSPQGRANTEAFF. The CDR3 region has the DNA TGTGCCAGCAGCCCCCAGGGTAGGGCGAACACTGAAGCTTTCTTT.

The rearrangement joins TRBV9 to TRBJ2-3; TRBD2 agrees at 7 bases. With V trimmed by 4 bases and J by 1 base, 6 bases remained unmatched. Per the germline V gene, CDR1 is SGDLS and CDR2 is YYNGEE. The CDR3 has 15 amino acids. The CDR3 nucleotides are TGTGCCAGCAGCCACCTCGGACTAGGCACAGATACGCAGTATTTT. Translating it yields CASSHLGLGTDTQYF.

J is TRBJ1-6 and V is TRBV19, with no clear D. V lost 4 bases and J 9 bases, leaving 10 bases between the germline ends. CDR1 and CDR2 (germline): LNHDA, SQIVND (reference sequence). The CDR3 runs 13 residues. The CDR3 region is CASSTQVISPLHF. The DNA for the CDR3 is TGTGCCAGTAGTACGCAGGTTATTTCACCCCTCCACTTT.

The CDR3 sequence: CSVEVRQGTNEQYF. The CDR3 region has the DNA TGCAGCGTTGAAGTTCGACAGGGGACTAACGAGCAGTACTTC. The V gene is TRBV29-1, the J gene TRBJ2-7, with D maybe TRBD1 (8 bases). Germline CDR1 SQVTM, CDR2 ANQGSEA. V lost 1 base to trimming and J lost 5 bases, with 15 bases between them. CDR3 length: 14 residues.

The chain has TRBV4-1 and TRBJ2-1, with a weak D call TRBD2 (6 bases). Germline CDR1 and CDR2: MGHRA and YSYEKL. The CDR3 is made up of 15 amino acids. Trimming took off 0 bases at V and 7 bases at J, with 13 bases between the two ends. The CDR3 DNA reads TGCGCCAGCAGCCAAGATTGGAGGGAACCGAATGAGCAGTTCTTC. Protein sequence: CASSQDWREPNEQFF.

The CDR3 nucleotides read TGTGCCAGTAGTTCGACGCGGCAGGGGAGTAATCAGCCCCAGCATTTT. Translated, it gives CASSSTRQGSNQPQHF. The V and J genes are TRBV19 and TRBJ1-5, with a tentative D call TRBD1 (6 bases). The CDR3 is made up of 16 amino acids. Trimming shortened V by 5 bases and J by 4 bases, and 18 bases separated the two germline ends. CDR1 and CDR2 (germline): LNHDA, SQIVND (reference sequence).

The chain combines TRBV19 with TRBJ2-5, with 7 bases identical to TRBD1. There are 12 residues in the CDR3. V lost 6 bases to trimming and J lost 3 bases; unmatched junction nucleotides: 1. From germline, CDR1 is LNHDA and CDR2 SQIVND (reference sequence). CDR3 protein: CASRGQKETQYF. The CDR3 DNA reads TGTGCCAGTAGGGGACAGAAAGAGACCCAGTACTTC.

This chain uses TRBV28 with TRBJ2-2; a possible D gene is TRBD2 (5 bases). V gave up 8 bases and J gave up 5 bases, with 12 bases separating them. The CDR3 is made up of 13 amino acids. Germline V gives CDR1 MDHEN, CDR2 SYDVKM. The CDR3: CASGLAGTGELFF. In DNA, the CDR3 is TGTGCCAGCGGGCTAGCCGGGACCGGGGAGCTGTTTTTT. The full variable domain, in which reference TRBV28 and TRBJ2-2 provide the parts outside the CDR3, is DVKVTQSSRYLVKRTGEKVFLECVQDMDHENMFWYRQDPGLGLRLIYFSYDVKMKEKGDIPEGYSVSREKKERFSLILESASTNQTSMYLCASGLAGTGELFFGEGSRLTVL.

The rearrangement links TRBV19 to TRBJ1-1; possible D gene TRBD1, 5 bases. V shed 7 bases and J shed 1 base, with 16 bases lying between them. The CDR3 spans 15 residues. Germline lookup yields CDR1 LNHDA and CDR2 SQIVND (reference sequence). The chain's CDR3 is CASKNVGQGNTEAFF. CDR3 nucleotides: TGTGCCAGTAAAAATGTCGGACAAGGGAACACTGAAGCTTTCTTT.

This clone has a single count. The rearrangement links TRBV29-1 to TRBJ2-1, with a tentative D call TRBD2 (7 bases). Germline V CDR1 and CDR2: SQVTM, ANQGSEA. Trimming pared 6 bases from V and 9 bases from J, leaving 21 bases between. The CDR3 is 14 amino acids. CDR3 region: CSVDVGGGSSEQFF. Written as DNA, the CDR3 is TGCAGCGTCGACGTAGGGGGAGGGTCAAGTGAGCAGTTCTTC.

This clone was recorded a few times. V is TRBV5-1 and J is TRBJ2-3; 7 bases line up with TRBD1. This CDR3 region has 15 residues. Losses at the gene ends were 0 bases for V and 4 bases for J; bases not matched to a gene: 5. Germline CDR1 SGHRS, CDR2 YFSETQ. CDR3 protein: CASSLVRGLSDTQYF. The CDR3 DNA reads as TGCGCCAGCAGCTTGGTTAGGGGGCTATCAGATACGCAGTATTTT.

This clone was recorded once. V usage is TRBV15 and J usage is TRBJ1-4; no clear D gene. This CDR3 has 15 amino acids. From germline, CDR1 is LNHNV and CDR2 YYDKDF (reference sequence). The germline V and J ends were trimmed by 0 bases and 8 bases, with 13 bases remaining between them. CDR3 sequence: CATSRDRGNGEKLFF. Written as DNA, the CDR3 is TGTGCCACCAGCAGAGATCGAGGGAATGGCGAAAAACTGTTTTTT.

The rearrangement links TRBV7-2 to TRBJ2-5; D perhaps matches TRBD2 (6 bases). Germline CDR1 reads SGHTA; CDR2 reads FQGNSA. The CDR3 consists of 15 residues. Deletions cut 4 bases from V and 5 bases from J, with 17 bases between. CDR3 in DNA: TGTGCCAGCAGCTCCGGGACTTTCAGCGGGGAGACCCAGTACTTC. The encoded protein is CASSSGTFSGETQYF. The full variable domain, completed using reference TRBV7-2 and TRBJ2-5, is GAGVSQSPSNKVTEKGKDVELRCDPISGHTALYWYRQSLGQGLEFLIYFQGNSAPDKSGLPSDRFSAERTGGSVSTLTIQRTQQEDSAVYLCASSSGTFSGETQYFGPGTRLLVL.

This clone is a singleton in its sample. One base away lies a much larger clone, so this may be a sequencing read error. V and J are TRBV28 and TRBJ2-5; 10 bases line up with TRBD2. The J segment lost 2 bases and the V segment lost 5 bases, leaving 5 bases of the junction unmatched. From germline, CDR1 is MDHEN and CDR2 SYDVKM. The CDR3 totals 15 residues. The CDR3 region is CASSPLAGVQETQYF. Written as DNA, the CDR3 is TGTGCCAGCAGTCCCCTAGCGGGGGTACAAGAGACCCAGTACTTC.

This chain connects TRBV11-3 to TRBJ2-1; D possibly corresponds to TRBD2 (5 bases). The CDR3 consists of 12 residues. The germline gives CDR1 SGHNT, CDR2 YENEEA. Trimming removed 0 bases at V and 9 bases at J, with 6 bases between. This CDR3 is CASSLDRGEQFF. As DNA, the CDR3 is TGTGCCAGCAGCTTAGACCGGGGTGAGCAGTTCTTC.

The chain couples TRBV24-1 to TRBJ2-7, with D perhaps matching TRBD1 (6 bases). The CDR3 runs 11 residues. Germline V gene data show CDR1 as KGHDR and CDR2 as SFDVKD. V lost 4 bases and J 12 bases, leaving 12 bases between the germline ends. The CDR3 DNA reads TGTGCCACCAGTGACGGGACACGTCTGTACTTC. This codes for CATSDGTRLYF.

A single count supports this clone. The J gene is TRBJ1-6, the V gene TRBV5-5, with D unresolved. Trimming took 4 bases from V and 6 from J, leaving 11 bases between them. The CDR3 sequence is 14 residues long. From germline, CDR1 is SGHKS and CDR2 YYEKEE (reference sequence). The CDR3 is CASSLYSPNSPLHF. The CDR3, as DNA: TGTGCCAGCAGCCTATACAGCCCTAATTCACCCCTCCACTTT.